This T cell receptor (beta chain) was documented in a study of cytomegalovirus exposure and HLA in healthy donors. Notes on this clone: The antigen is undetermined.

Per the germline V gene, CDR1 is GTSNPN and CDR2 is SVGIG (reference sequence). V shed 5 bases and J shed 6 bases, with 15 bases lying between them. CDR3 size: 13 residues. Study observations and caveats: Most TCR sequences proved rare, with some public TCRs found in many donors. TCR beta chains associated with HLA were, in a later analysis, more clonally expanded than equally common others. A missense variant in DCLRE1C was later tied to TCR beta V- and J-gene trimming.

Researchers ran the PCR with 60 Vbeta and 13 Jbeta primers. The assay was immunoSEQ multiplex PCR, and TCRdb's table has in-frame clones only and misses some. The sample includes more than 140,000 clones. The TCR comes from a woman aged 18-30 years in good health and CMV-seronegative. Material: PBMCs. This chain links TRBV30 with TRBJ2-3, with D perhaps TRBD2 (5 bases). CDR3 region: CAWGLISGDTQYF. The CDR3 DNA is TGTGCCTGGGGCCTGATATCGGGGGATACGCAGTATTTT.